Ten or more counts support the clone carrying this T cell receptor beta chain. Via MiXCR, TCRdb re-called the 5' RACE reads, giving one row per CDR3 protein. The sample contains about 45,000 distinct CDR3 sequences, about 6.8% of which appear only once. This specimen comes from a study of T cells after yellow fever vaccination. Trimming stripped 3 bases from V and 0 bases from J, with 15 bases between. This CDR3 spans 16 amino acids. Germline CDR1 is SQVTM and CDR2 is ANQGSEA. The receptor comes from a man aged 25-45 years who received the YFV17D yellow fever vaccine. The rearrangement links TRBV29-1 to TRBJ2-1, with unresolved D. The sequencing here drew on CD8+ T cells not binding an NS4B(214-222) dextramer, sorted from PBMCs, taken 45 days after the yellow fever booster vaccination. This CDR3 reads CSVEPGKRSSYNEQFF. The CDR3 DNA reads as TGCAGCGTTGAGCCGGGTAAGCGATCCTCCTACAATGAGCAGTTCTTC.